The TCR beta chain described here comes from a study of CD8 T cells in ankylosing spondylitis. TCRdb fed the 5' RACE reads into MiXCR, producing one record per CDR3 protein. The table has 250,000 to 350,000 distinct CDR3 sequences, 15% to 20% seen once. The V gene end was trimmed by 3 bases and the J gene end by 5 bases; junction bases not matched to a gene: 15. Germline V gene lookup returns CDR1 SQVTM and CDR2 ANQGSEA. This CDR3 is 16 amino acids long. This clonotype was seen a handful of times. What was sequenced was blood, either unsorted or a sorted T cell fraction (not recorded which). The chain links TRBV29-1 to TRBJ2-5, with TRBD1 identical over 7 bases. The clonotype was recovered from a male donor with ankylosing spondylitis or in good health (not recorded which). CDR3 nucleotides: TGCAGCGTTGAGTTCTTAGGGCAGGGGGTGGGGGAGACCCAGTACTTC. Its translation: CSVEFLGQGVGETQYF.